This T cell receptor (beta chain) was sequenced for a study of blood T cell repertoires in COVID-19. Study overall: Material from acute and convalescent COVID-19 was sourced from the United States, Italy and Spain. T cells, B-cell-depleted T cells, or PBMCs provided the cDNA or gDNA that served as material.

In the source study's methods: The assay estimated nucleated cells by amplifying reference gene primers. This table comes from immunoSEQ multiplex PCR, and its TCRdb copy is limited to in-frame clones, with some not included. The V and J calls and clone size come from that table; D and trimming were worked out from the DNA. The sample records some 460,000 clones, 75% to 90% being singletons. V was cut by 0 bases and J by 6 bases, with 14 bases left in between. The CDR3 runs 15 residues. From germline, CDR1 is KGHSH and CDR2 LQKENI. The sequence was collected from a woman under 30 who had recovered from COVID-19. The chain has TRBV18 and TRBJ1-2; D might be TRBD1 (5 bases). Source material: PBMCs or T cells enriched from blood (not recorded which). CDR3 sequence (DNA): TGTGCCAGCTCACCACCCGTGGAAGGGGAAAATGGCTACACCTTC. It is translated as CASSPPVEGENGYTF. Full variable domain (rest looked up from reference TRBV18 and TRBJ1-2): NAGVMQNPRHLVRRRGQEARLRCSPMKGHSHVYWYRQLPEEGLKFMVYLQKENIIDESGMPKERFSAEFPKEGPSILRIQQVVRGDSAAYFCASSPPVEGENGYTFGSGTRLTVV.